This T cell receptor beta chain came from a study of T cell responses to AZD1222 COVID-19 vaccine. Study results and limitations: Females made up more of the donors, who were largely white British, and clonal diversity may have come out too low. Spike regions recognized by vaccine-associated CD4 TCRs spanned the protein, led by 160-218 and 743-854.

Turning to this clone: Its antigen is undetermined.

CDR1 and CDR2 (germline): MNHEY, SVGAGI. The CDR3 sequence is 15 residues long. The V end was cut by 4 bases, the J end by 3 bases, with 15 bases between. Data came from immunoSEQ multiplex PCR; TCRdb stores just in-frame clones and leaves some out. Of approximately 150,000 clones listed, 92% are singletons. The input for sequencing was peripheral blood, taken 28 days after the second AZD1222 dose. The chain carries TRBV6-5 and TRBJ1-2; D uncertain. The sequence derives from an adult who received the AZD1222 COVID-19 vaccine. The CDR3 DNA follows: TGTGCCAGCAGTTTAGCGGCGCCGGGGTACTATGGCTACACCTTC. This translates into CASSLAAPGYYGYTF.